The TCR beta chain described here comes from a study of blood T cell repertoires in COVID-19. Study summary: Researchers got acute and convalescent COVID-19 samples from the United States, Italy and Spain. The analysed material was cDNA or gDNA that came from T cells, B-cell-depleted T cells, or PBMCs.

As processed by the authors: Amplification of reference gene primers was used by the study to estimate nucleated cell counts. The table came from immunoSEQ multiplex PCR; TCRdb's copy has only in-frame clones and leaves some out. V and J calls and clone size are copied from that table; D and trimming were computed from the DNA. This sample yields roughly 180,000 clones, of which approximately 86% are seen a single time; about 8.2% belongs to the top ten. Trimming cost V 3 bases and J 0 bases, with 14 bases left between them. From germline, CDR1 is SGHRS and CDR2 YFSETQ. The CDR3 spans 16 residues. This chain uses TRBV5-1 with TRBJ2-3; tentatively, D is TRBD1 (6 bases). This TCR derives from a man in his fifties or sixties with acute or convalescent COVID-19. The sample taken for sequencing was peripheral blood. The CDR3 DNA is TGCGCCAGCAGCTGGGACCCGGGACAAAGCACAGATACGCAGTATTTT. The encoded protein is CASSWDPGQSTDTQYF.